This T cell receptor (beta chain) was retrieved from a study of blood T cell repertoires in COVID-19. The protocol was immunoSEQ multiplex PCR, while the TCRdb copy is restricted to in-frame clones and leaves out a portion. The data contain about 170,000 clones, 84% of them singletons. CDR1 and CDR2 (germline): KGHSH, LQKENI. J gave up 6 bases and V 1 base, and 5 bases lay outside the gene matches. The CDR3 is 15 amino acids. The chain joins TRBV18 to TRBJ1-1; 10 nucleotides match TRBD1. Material: peripheral blood. The sequence derives from a man aged 18 to 29 with active or convalescent COVID-19. The CDR3, as DNA: TGTGCCAGCTCACCACGAGAGACAGGGGGCTCTGAAGCTTTCTTT. It yields the protein CASSPRETGGSEAFF.